Listed below are T cell receptor beta chains from one sample, sequenced in a study of human T cells and chemical hapten exposure. TCRdb re-analysed the RACE reads in MiXCR, keeping a single row per CDR3 protein. This table holds more than 95,000 distinct CDR3 sequences, less than 35% found once. This sample comprised whole blood, obtained in connection with sensitization to the hapten diphenylcyclopropenone (DPC). The receptor set was obtained from a man aged 40-49 years with alopecia areata. Some clones in this sample may be carry-over from other donors' samples. Both conserved end residues are part of each CDR3. D genes are given only for firm matches. Only part of the rows carry a size: once, few, many, or a class if the clone is expanded.

clone size: once; V gene: TRBV7-9; J gene: TRBJ1-1; D gene: TRBD1; CDR3 length: 16; CDR3 protein: CASSFPGQGTNTEAFF; CDR3 DNA: TGTGCCAGCAGCTTCCCGGGACAGGGAACAAACACTGAAGCTTTCTTT
clone size: -; V gene: TRBV29-1; J gene: TRBJ2-6; D gene: -; CDR3 length: 14; CDR3 protein: CSGSSGAGANVLTF; CDR3 DNA: TGCAGCGGTAGCTCAGGGGCTGGGGCCAACGTCCTGACTTTC
clone size: -; V gene: TRBV24-1; J gene: TRBJ2-1; D gene: TRBD2; CDR3 length: 14; CDR3 protein: CATSVAGGNNEQFF; CDR3 DNA: TGTGCCACCAGTGTGGCGGGAGGGAACAATGAGCAGTTCTTC
clone size: few; V gene: TRBV7-2; J gene: TRBJ2-7; D gene: -; CDR3 length: 15; CDR3 protein: CASSFRVAGFSEQYF; CDR3 DNA: TGTGCCAGCAGCTTCAGGGTTGCGGGATTTTCCGAGCAGTACTTC
clone size: -; V gene: TRBV28; J gene: TRBJ1-1; D gene: TRBD1; CDR3 length: 16; CDR3 protein: CASSSPSTGRRTEAFF; CDR3 DNA: TGTGCCAGCAGTTCCCCCTCGACAGGGAGGAGAACTGAAGCTTTCTTT
clone size: few; V gene: TRBV7-9; J gene: TRBJ2-3; D gene: TRBD2; CDR3 length: 19; CDR3 protein: CASSLARLAGGRGWDTQYF; CDR3 DNA: TGTGCCAGCAGCTTGGCGCGACTAGCGGGAGGGCGAGGTTGGGATACGCAGTATTTT
clone size: -; V gene: TRBV5-1; J gene: TRBJ2-5; D gene: TRBD2; CDR3 length: 14; CDR3 protein: CASSFGGRAQTQYF; CDR3 DNA: TGCGCCAGCAGCTTTGGAGGGAGGGCCCAGACCCAGTACTTC
clone size: -; V gene: TRBV5-1; J gene: TRBJ2-1; D gene: TRBD2; CDR3 length: 13; CDR3 protein: CASSASGRNEQFF; CDR3 DNA: TGCGCCAGCAGCGCTAGCGGGAGAAATGAGCAGTTCTTC
clone size: -; V gene: TRBV7-6; J gene: TRBJ2-2; D gene: TRBD2; CDR3 length: 15; CDR3 protein: CASSSTSGSAGELFF; CDR3 DNA: TGTGCCAGCAGCTCTACTAGCGGGAGCGCCGGGGAGCTGTTTTTT
clone size: -; V gene: TRBV24-1; J gene: TRBJ2-3; D gene: -; CDR3 length: 15; CDR3 protein: CATSETGKITDTQYF; CDR3 DNA: TGTGCCACCAGTGAGACAGGAAAGATCACAGATACGCAGTATTTT
clone size: -; V gene: TRBV28; J gene: TRBJ2-3; D gene: TRBD2; CDR3 length: 17; CDR3 protein: CASSSPSLAGLADTQYF; CDR3 DNA: TGTGCCAGCAGTTCCCCATCTTTAGCGGGTTTGGCAGATACGCAGTATTTT
clone size: few; V gene: TRBV9; J gene: TRBJ2-5; D gene: -; CDR3 length: 15; CDR3 protein: CASSVSPREQETQYF; CDR3 DNA: TGTGCCAGCAGCGTTTCTCCTCGGGAGCAAGAGACCCAGTACTTC
clone size: -; V gene: TRBV7-9; J gene: TRBJ2-3; D gene: TRBD1; CDR3 length: 15; CDR3 protein: CASSPRQGMGGTQYF; CDR3 DNA: TGTGCCAGCAGCCCCCGACAGGGAATGGGTGGTACGCAGTATTTT
clone size: -; V gene: TRBV18; J gene: TRBJ2-7; D gene: TRBD2; CDR3 length: 15; CDR3 protein: CASSPPSGWGGEQYF; CDR3 DNA: TGTGCCAGCTCACCACCCTCAGGGTGGGGGGGGGAGCAGTACTTC
clone size: once; V gene: TRBV7-9; J gene: TRBJ2-5; D gene: -; CDR3 length: 17; CDR3 protein: CASSPNPTRRTQETQYF; CDR3 DNA: TGTGCCAGCAGCCCTAACCCGACAAGACGGACACAAGAGACCCAGTACTTC
clone size: -; V gene: TRBV20-1; J gene: TRBJ1-1; D gene: -; CDR3 length: 13; CDR3 protein: CSASLQGWSEAFF; CDR3 DNA: TGCAGTGCTAGCCTCCAGGGATGGTCTGAAGCTTTCTTT
clone size: -; V gene: TRBV15; J gene: TRBJ2-2; D gene: -; CDR3 length: 15; CDR3 protein: CVTSRDRSPAGELFF; CDR3 DNA: TGTGTCACCAGCAGAGATCGGTCTCCCGCCGGGGAGCTGTTTTTT
clone size: -; V gene: TRBV28; J gene: TRBJ1-2; D gene: TRBD1; CDR3 length: 16; CDR3 protein: CASSSSGTGGVYGYTF; CDR3 DNA: TGTGCCAGCAGTTCCTCCGGGACAGGGGGCGTCTATGGCTACACCTTC
clone size: few; V gene: TRBV20-1; J gene: TRBJ1-1; D gene: -; CDR3 length: 14; CDR3 protein: CSARAPAMNTEAFF; CDR3 DNA: TGCAGTGCTAGAGCGCCAGCCATGAACACTGAAGCTTTCTTT
clone size: few; V gene: TRBV7-8; J gene: TRBJ2-3; D gene: -; CDR3 length: 13; CDR3 protein: CASSPRDGGTQYF; CDR3 DNA: TGTGCCAGCAGCCCCCGCGATGGGGGTACGCAGTATTTT
clone size: few; V gene: TRBV20-1; J gene: TRBJ1-5; D gene: -; CDR3 length: 15; CDR3 protein: CSARVQAQGNQPQHF; CDR3 DNA: TGCAGTGCTAGAGTCCAGGCGCAAGGCAATCAGCCCCAGCATTTT
clone size: -; V gene: TRBV9; J gene: TRBJ1-1; D gene: -; CDR3 length: 14; CDR3 protein: CASSIRTENTEAFF; CDR3 DNA: TGTGCCAGCAGCATACGCACAGAGAACACTGAAGCTTTCTTT
clone size: few; V gene: TRBV7-8; J gene: TRBJ2-3; D gene: -; CDR3 length: 15; CDR3 protein: CASSLAESSTDTQYF; CDR3 DNA: TGTGCCAGCAGCTTAGCGGAGTCTAGCACAGATACGCAGTATTTT